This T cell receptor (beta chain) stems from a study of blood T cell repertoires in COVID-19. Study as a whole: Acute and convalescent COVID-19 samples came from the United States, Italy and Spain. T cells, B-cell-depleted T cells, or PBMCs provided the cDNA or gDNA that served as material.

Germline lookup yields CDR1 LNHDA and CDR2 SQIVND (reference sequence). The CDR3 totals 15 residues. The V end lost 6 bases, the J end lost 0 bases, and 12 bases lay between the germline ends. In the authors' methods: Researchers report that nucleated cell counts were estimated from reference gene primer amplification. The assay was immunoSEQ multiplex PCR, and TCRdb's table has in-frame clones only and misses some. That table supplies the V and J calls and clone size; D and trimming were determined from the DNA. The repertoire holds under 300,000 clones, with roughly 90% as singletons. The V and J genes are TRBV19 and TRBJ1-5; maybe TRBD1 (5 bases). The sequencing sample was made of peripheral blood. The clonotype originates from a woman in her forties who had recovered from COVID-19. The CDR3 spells CASRDNRYSNQPQHF. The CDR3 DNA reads TGTGCCAGTAGGGACAACAGGTATAGCAATCAGCCCCAGCATTTT. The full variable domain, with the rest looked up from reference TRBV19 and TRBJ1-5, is DGGITQSPKYLFRKEGQNVTLSCEQNLNHDAMYWYRQDPGQGLRLIYYSQIVNDFQKGDIAEGYSVSREKKESFPLTVTSAQKNPTAFYLCASRDNRYSNQPQHFGDGTRLSIL.